This TCR beta chain was documented in a study of T cells expressing NK-cell markers. Study background: Investigators obtained TCR beta repertoires from sorted CD3+CD56+NKG2C+, CD3+CD56+NKG2C- and CD3+CD56-NKG2C+ T cells.

In germline, CDR1 is SQVTM, CDR2 ANQGSEA. The CDR3 covers 11 residues. Following a re-call of the 5' RACE reads, TCRdb has one entry per CDR3 protein and lacks DNA. This sample's table reports under 600,000 distinct CDR3 sequences. The origin of this receptor is a woman aged 50 to 65 in good health. The rearrangement links TRBV29-1 to TRBJ2-7; TCRdb lists TRBD1, though no DNA is available to test this call. The sample taken for sequencing was blood T cells: a sorted CD56 or NKG2C T cell subset, CD4+ or CD8+ T cells, or bulk PBMC T cells (not recorded which). The CDR3 loop reads CSIRQGPEQYF.